These 21 T cell receptor beta chains were sequenced from one sample in a study of technical replicates of blood from four donors. The method was immunoSEQ multiplex PCR; TCRdb's version includes in-frame clones alone and lacks a portion of them. The table lists under 85,000 clones, approximately 97% of them singletons, with 0.2% to 0.25% in the top ten. Sequencing used T cells isolated from PBMCs. Receptors originate from a human donor in good health.

The V gene is TRBV7-6, the J gene TRBJ1-1; possible D gene TRBD1, 6 bases. The CDR3 is 15 amino acids. Germline-derived CDR1 and CDR2 are SGHVS and FNYEAQ. The ends were cut back, 5 bases at V and 5 bases at J, with 18 bases in the middle. CDR3 nucleotide sequence: TGTGCCAGCAGCCCCTCCGCGGGGGCGGGGACTGAAGCTTTCTTT. Protein sequence: CASSPSAGAGTEAFF.

The chain uses TRBV4-1 and TRBJ2-5, with 8 positions matching TRBD2. V was pared by 3 bases and J by 3 bases, with 6 bases of the junction left unmatched. The CDR3 is made up of 15 amino acids. The germline V gene has CDR1 MGHRA and CDR2 YSYEKL. Written as DNA, the CDR3 is TGCGCCAGCAGCCAGGTGGGACTAGGTGAAGAGACCCAGTACTTC. Translated, it gives CASSQVGLGEETQYF.

The chain couples TRBV2 to TRBJ1-4, with TRBD1 as a possible D gene (5 bases). There are 15 residues in the CDR3. V was clipped by 3 bases and J by 10 bases, with 18 bases between them. Germline V lookup: CDR1 SNHLY, CDR2 FYNNEI. This CDR3 is CASSDTDQGRVKLFF. CDR3 in DNA: TGTGCCAGCAGTGATACGGACCAGGGTCGAGTAAAACTGTTTTTT.

The V call is TRBV28, the J call TRBJ2-1, with D possibly being TRBD2 (6 bases). Trimming shortened V by 6 bases and J by 8 bases, and 23 bases separated the two germline ends. CDR3 length: 16 amino acids. CDR1 and CDR2 (germline): MDHEN, SYDVKM. CDR3: CASSPFRLDRTYEQFF. The CDR3 nucleotides are TGTGCCAGCAGCCCCTTCCGACTAGACCGTACATATGAGCAGTTCTTC.

The rearrangement links TRBV25-1 to TRBJ1-4, with D unclear. The CDR3 runs to 15 residues. Germline CDR1 reads MGHDK; CDR2 reads SYGVNS. V was trimmed by 3 bases and J by 6 bases, leaving 14 bases between them. For the CDR3, the DNA is TGTGCCAGCAGTGATCCGGGTATGTCGGATGAAAAACTGTTTTTT. Residues: CASSDPGMSDEKLFF.

This clone was detected only once. The rearrangement joins TRBV10-2 to TRBJ2-5; 7 bases fit TRBD2. Per the germline V gene, CDR1 is WSHSY and CDR2 is SAAADI. The V segment lost 3 bases and the J segment 4 bases; nucleotides outside the gene matches: 5. CDR3 length: 14 amino acids. The CDR3 loop is CASSDGGKRETQYF. The CDR3, as DNA: TGCGCCAGCAGTGACGGGGGGAAGCGAGAGACCCAGTACTTC.

This rearrangement joins TRBV7-8 to TRBJ2-6; 8 nucleotides align to TRBD1. Germline V gene data show CDR1 as SGHVS and CDR2 as FQNEAQ. V gave up 5 bases and J gave up 0 bases; unmatched junction bases: 15. The CDR3 consists of 20 residues. The CDR3 reads CASSPRGVTGALSGANVLTF. DNA of the CDR3: TGTGCCAGCAGCCCCCGAGGCGTGACAGGGGCACTCTCTGGGGCCAACGTCCTGACTTTC.

This chain uses TRBV27 with TRBJ2-7; a possible D gene is TRBD1 (6 bases). The CDR3 is 19 amino acids. V was trimmed by 5 bases and J by 4 bases, leaving 30 bases between them. Germline CDR1 reads MNHEY; CDR2 reads SMNVEV (reference sequence). CDR3 in amino acids: CASSPSSGHPSITQYEQYF. For the CDR3, the DNA is TGTGCCAGCAGTCCCTCCTCGGGACACCCATCGATTACCCAATACGAGCAGTACTTC.

In this sample, this clone turned up once. The chain uses TRBV5-1 and TRBJ1-1; D is unclear. The V and J ends lost 0 bases and 0 bases respectively, with 9 bases between them. The germline CDR1 and CDR2 sequences are SGHRS and YFSETQ. CDR3 length equals 15 residues. This chain's CDR3 is CASSLATEMNTEAFF. In nucleotides, the CDR3 is TGCGCCAGCAGCTTGGCTACTGAGATGAACACTGAAGCTTTCTTT.

The chain uses TRBV11-2 and TRBJ1-6, with 10 bases fitting TRBD1. The CDR3 extends over 15 amino acids. Germline lookup yields CDR1 SGHAT and CDR2 FQNNGV. With 5 bases clipped from V and 10 bases from J, the junction kept 8 bases outside the gene matches. CDR3 nucleotide sequence: TGTGCCAGCAGCGAGGGACAGGGGAATTACTCACCCCTCCACTTT. Protein: CASSEGQGNYSPLHF. The full variable domain, rest sourced from reference TRBV11-2 and TRBJ1-6, is EAGVAQSPRYKIIEKRQSVAFWCNPISGHATLYWYQQILGQGPKLLIQFQNNGVVDDSQLPKDRFSAERLKGVDSTLKIQPAKLEDSAVYLCASSEGQGNYSPLHFGNGTRLTVT.

The J gene is TRBJ2-7, the V gene TRBV5-1; 8 bases are shared with TRBD1. This CDR3 has 16 amino acids. V lost 0 bases to trimming and J lost 0 bases; unmatched junction nucleotides: 5. Germline V gene sequence: CDR1 SGHRS, CDR2 YFSETQ. CDR3 loop: CASSLEGQVSSYEQYF. The DNA for the CDR3 is TGCGCCAGCAGCTTGGAGGGACAGGTCAGCTCCTACGAGCAGTACTTC.

The chain links TRBV6-5 to TRBJ2-7; perhaps TRBD2 as D (5 bases). The V and J ends lost 0 bases and 0 bases respectively, with 9 bases between them. The CDR3 spans 15 residues. CDR1 is MNHEY, CDR2 SVGAGI, per germline. The CDR3, as DNA: TGTGCCAGCAGTTACTCGAGGGCAGGCTCCTACGAGCAGTACTTC. Translation gives CASSYSRAGSYEQYF.

This chain uses TRBV7-9 with TRBJ2-1, with D possibly TRBD2 on 5 matching bases. The V gene lost 2 bases and the J gene lost 4 bases, with 12 bases spanning the gap. CDR3 length: 15 amino acids. Germline-derived CDR1 and CDR2 are SEHNR and FQNEAQ (reference sequence). In DNA form, the CDR3 reads TGTGCCAGCAGCTTACGTCGAGGGAGTTACAATGAGCAGTTCTTC. Translating it yields CASSLRRGSYNEQFF.

The chain joins TRBV10-2 to TRBJ1-1, with TRBD1 matching over 7 bases. Germline V gene data show CDR1 as WSHSY and CDR2 as SAAADI. V lost 6 bases to trimming and J lost 1 base; unmatched junction nucleotides: 5. The CDR3 has 14 residues. CDR3 amino acids: CASSGGGANTEAFF. CDR3 nucleotide sequence: TGCGCCAGCAGCGGAGGGGGCGCGAACACTGAAGCTTTCTTT.

V is TRBV11-2 and J is TRBJ1-1; TRBD1 is a possible D gene (5 bases). Trimming stripped 5 bases from V and 0 bases from J, with 19 bases between. This CDR3 spans 17 amino acids. The germline CDR1 and CDR2 sequences are SGHAT and FQNNGV. DNA of the CDR3: TGTGCCAGCAGCCCCCGAGACAGTCCTTTTATGAACACTGAAGCTTTCTTT. It codes for CASSPRDSPFMNTEAFF.

The chain carries TRBV10-2 and TRBJ2-3; 7 bases align to TRBD2. V lost 5 bases, J lost 2 bases, and 7 bases stayed unmatched. CDR1 is WSHSY and CDR2 is SAAADI in the germline V gene. This CDR3 is built from 15 residues. The CDR3 protein is CASSRERGHTDTQYF. CDR3 nucleotide sequence: TGCGCCAGCAGTCGGGAGCGGGGTCACACAGATACGCAGTATTTT.

V usage is TRBV7-9 and J usage is TRBJ2-7, with D possibly being TRBD1 (6 bases). Looked up from germline, CDR1 is SEHNR and CDR2 is FQNEAQ (reference sequence). The length of the CDR3 is 11 residues. Trimming removed 5 bases at V and 4 bases at J, with 6 bases between. The CDR3 DNA reads TGTGCCAGCAGCACAGGGTACGAGCAGTACTTC. This translates into CASSTGYEQYF.

This sequence joins TRBV7-9 and TRBJ1-2; the D gene is possibly TRBD1 (5 bases). The CDR3 runs to 13 residues. CDR1 and CDR2 (germline): SEHNR, FQNEAQ (reference sequence). V lost 11 bases, J lost 3 bases, and 16 bases lay in between. As DNA, the CDR3 is TGTGCCGTTCCCCATCCAGGGCACTATGGCTACACCTTC. Protein: CAVPHPGHYGYTF.

The chain recombines TRBV9 with TRBJ2-5, with 8 nucleotides matching TRBD1. V trimming: 0 bases; J trimming: 0 bases; junction bases outside the gene matches: 4. Germline lookup yields CDR1 SGDLS and CDR2 YYNGEE. CDR3 length equals 16 residues. The CDR3 protein is CASSVADRVYQETQYF. The DNA of the CDR3 is TGTGCCAGCAGCGTAGCGGACAGGGTGTACCAAGAGACCCAGTACTTC.

The chain links TRBV28 to TRBJ2-2; TRBD2 matches at 9 bases. Germline CDR1 reads MDHEN; CDR2 reads SYDVKM. J was trimmed by 5 bases and V by 2 bases; bases with no gene match: 6. There are 16 residues in the CDR3. In DNA form, the CDR3 reads TGTGCCAGCAGTTTAAGAGGGCTAGCGGGGACCGGGGAGCTGTTTTTT. Translated: CASSLRGLAGTGELFF. Full variable domain (remainder filled in from reference TRBV28 and TRBJ2-2): DVKVTQSSRYLVKRTGEKVFLECVQDMDHENMFWYRQDPGLGLRLIYFSYDVKMKEKGDIPEGYSVSREKKERFSLILESASTNQTSMYLCASSLRGLAGTGELFFGEGSRLTVL.

This chain links TRBV5-8 with TRBJ1-3; the match to TRBD1 covers 10 bases. The junction had 9 bases not matched to a gene; V was cut back by 4 bases and J by 2 bases. The germline V gene encodes CDR1 SGHTS and CDR2 YDEGEE. The CDR3 contains 17 residues. The CDR3 DNA follows: TGTGCCAGCAGCATCCTCACCGGGACAGGGGCTGGAAACACCATATATTTT. Amino acid sequence: CASSILTGTGAGNTIYF.